The 21 T cell receptor beta chains below come from one sample, sequenced in a study of blood T cell repertoires in COVID-19. Here immunoSEQ multiplex PCR was the method, and the copy in TCRdb shows in-frame clones only, minus some. The sample holds under 300,000 clones, about 88% seen once. The material sequenced was peripheral blood. All receptors derive from a woman aged 40 to 50 who had recovered from COVID-19.

This chain uses TRBV10-3 with TRBJ2-7, with 7 bases matching TRBD1. Germline values: CDR1 ENHRY, CDR2 SYGVKD. V was clipped by 4 bases and J by 2 bases; unmatched bases: 2. The length of the CDR3 is 13 residues. This CDR3 is CAISVGTAYEQYF. For the CDR3, the DNA is TGTGCCATCAGTGTCGGGACAGCCTACGAGCAGTACTTC.

The chain has TRBV5-4 and TRBJ1-4; 9 nucleotides match TRBD1. Germline-derived CDR1 and CDR2 are SGHNT and YYREEE (reference sequence). Losses at the gene ends were 4 bases for V and 5 bases for J; bases not matched to a gene: 6. The CDR3 totals 15 residues. The CDR3 reads CASSASGQGNEKLFF. The CDR3 DNA sequence: TGTGCCAGCAGCGCATCGGGACAGGGAAATGAAAAACTGTTTTTT.

CDR3 residues: CASTSLGQGGGYTF. Written as DNA, the CDR3 is TGTGCCAGCACCTCATTGGGACAGGGTGGTGGCTACACCTTC. The chain couples TRBV27 to TRBJ1-2; 9 nucleotides match TRBD1. After removal of 7 bases from V and 7 bases from J, the junction contained 10 bases not matched to a gene. CDR3 size: 14 residues. Germline values: CDR1 MNHEY, CDR2 SMNVEV (reference sequence).

The V call is TRBV7-2, the J call TRBJ2-1; the D gene is possibly TRBD1 (6 bases). Germline V gene data show CDR1 as SGHTA and CDR2 as FQGNSA. Between the trimmed V and J ends, which lost 5 bases and 6 bases, there was a span of 14 bases. The CDR3 runs 14 residues. CDR3 DNA sequence: TGTGCCAGCAGCACACTTAACAGGGTCAATGAGCAGTTCTTC. This gives the protein CASSTLNRVNEQFF. Complete variable domain (other parts from reference TRBV7-2 and TRBJ2-1): GAGVSQSPSNKVTEKGKDVELRCDPISGHTALYWYRQSLGQGLEFLIYFQGNSAPDKSGLPSDRFSAERTGGSVSTLTIQRTQQEDSAVYLCASSTLNRVNEQFFGPGTRLTVL.

The CDR3 coding sequence is TGCGCCAGCAGCCAAGATTACGGTACGCAGTATTTT. Its translation is CASSQDYGTQYF. This sequence joins TRBV4-3 and TRBJ2-3; D unresolved. Trimming took 0 bases from V and 8 from J, leaving 6 bases between them. Germline V gene data show CDR1 as LGHNA and CDR2 as YSLEER. The CDR3 has 12 residues.

The gene calls are TRBV11-2 and TRBJ1-3; TRBD1 is a possible D gene (5 bases). The CDR3 has 18 residues. Germline lookup yields CDR1 SGHAT and CDR2 FQNNGV. V lost 0 bases to trimming and J lost 5 bases, with 20 bases between them. CDR3 nucleotides: TGTGCCAGCAGCTTAGATCTTGCGCCGGGCACAGGAAGAAACACCATATATTTT. Protein product: CASSLDLAPGTGRNTIYF.

The chain has TRBV9 and TRBJ2-2, with 7 bases identical to TRBD1. The J segment lost 6 bases and the V segment lost 3 bases, leaving 5 bases of the junction unmatched. The CDR3 runs 14 residues. Germline assignment: CDR1 SGDLS and CDR2 YYNGEE. CDR3 nucleotide sequence: TGTGCCAGCAGCGACTATACAGGGGCCGGGGAGCTGTTTTTT. Its protein product is CASSDYTGAGELFF. Full variable domain (remainder filled in from reference TRBV9 and TRBJ2-2): DSGVTQTPKHLITATGQRVTLRCSPRSGDLSVYWYQQSLDQGLQFLIQYYNGEERAKGNILERFSAQQFPDLHSELNLSSLELGDSALYFCASSDYTGAGELFFGEGSRLTVL.

The chain couples TRBV11-3 to TRBJ2-3; TRBD2 matches at 8 bases. V was pared by 1 base and J by 5 bases, with 17 bases of the junction left unmatched. The CDR3 spans 19 residues. Germline V gene sequence: CDR1 SGHNT, CDR2 YENEEA. The CDR3 protein is CASSLGPAGSGRVGDTQYF. The CDR3 bases are TGTGCCAGCAGCTTAGGTCCAGCCGGGAGCGGGAGAGTTGGAGATACGCAGTATTTT.

V usage is TRBV14 and J usage is TRBJ1-3; D is unclear. V was clipped by 4 bases and J by 0 bases, with 16 bases between them. The CDR3 contains 17 residues. Germline loops: CDR1 SGHDN, CDR2 FVKESK. For the CDR3, the DNA is TGTGCCAGCAGCCTAAAGTGGCGGCCAAGCTCTGGAAACACCATATATTTT. Translating it yields CASSLKWRPSSGNTIYF.

A single count supports this clone. The gene calls are TRBV9 and TRBJ1-5; perhaps TRBD1 as D (6 bases). V lost 4 bases and J 3 bases, leaving 11 bases between the germline ends. There are 14 residues in the CDR3. The germline V gene has CDR1 SGDLS and CDR2 YYNGEE. This CDR3 is CASSPGDHNQPQHF. CDR3 DNA: TGTGCCAGCAGCCCAGGGGATCACAATCAGCCCCAGCATTTT.

In its sample, this clone was seen once. This chain connects TRBV28 to TRBJ2-7; 9 bases map to TRBD1. The CDR3 runs to 14 residues. Germline CDR1 is MDHEN and CDR2 is SYDVKM. V gave up 5 bases and J gave up 6 bases; unmatched junction bases: 8. CDR3 DNA sequence: TGTGCCAGCAGTCCCGGGACAGGGCTCTCCGAGCAGTACTTC. As protein: CASSPGTGLSEQYF.

The chain joins TRBV6-5 to TRBJ1-2; D gene uncertain. The germline gives CDR1 MNHEY, CDR2 SVGAGI. The V and J ends lost 6 bases and 7 bases respectively, with 18 bases between them. The CDR3 loop spans 14 amino acids. In DNA form, the CDR3 reads TGTGCCAGCAGCCGAAGACTAAGGGATTTTGGCTACACCTTC. This translates into CASSRRLRDFGYTF.

The chain recombines TRBV30 with TRBJ2-2, with TRBD2 matching 7 bases. Germline-derived CDR1 and CDR2 are GTSNPN and SVGIG (reference sequence). CDR3 size: 15 residues. J gave up 3 bases and V 3 bases, and 7 bases lay outside the gene matches. The CDR3 is CAWSQASGYTGELFF. The CDR3 DNA reads TGTGCCTGGAGCCAGGCTAGCGGATACACCGGGGAGCTGTTTTTT.

In DNA, the CDR3 is TGTGCCAGCAGCTTAGCGGCCGGGACAGGGTTTAATACGCAGTATTTT. It yields the protein CASSLAAGTGFNTQYF. This chain connects TRBV7-8 to TRBJ2-3; 9 bases are a match to TRBD1. Germline-derived CDR1 and CDR2 are SGHVS and FQNEAQ. V gave up 0 bases and J gave up 7 bases; unmatched junction bases: 8. This CDR3 contains 16 residues.

Concerning this clone: The same CDR3 is also encoded by other DNA sequences in this sample. V and J are TRBV18 and TRBJ1-2, with 7 bases aligning to TRBD1. CDR1 is KGHSH, CDR2 LQKENI, per germline. Germline trimming cut 6 bases from V and 5 bases from J; bases unmatched to any gene: 6. This CDR3 contains 13 residues. CDR3 sequence: CASSPPTGYGYTF. CDR3 in DNA: TGTGCCAGCTCCCCGCCGACAGGGTATGGCTACACCTTC.

This clone was counted only a few times. The chain has TRBV4-1 and TRBJ2-2; TRBD1 agrees at 9 bases. This CDR3 contains 16 residues. CDR1 and CDR2 from the germline V gene are MGHRA and YSYEKL. With 0 bases clipped from V and 4 bases from J, the junction kept 3 bases outside the gene matches. The CDR3 here is CASSQERTGATGELFF. The CDR3, as DNA: TGCGCCAGCAGCCAAGAAAGGACAGGGGCCACCGGGGAGCTGTTTTTT.

The chain has TRBV9 and TRBJ2-1; D is possibly TRBD2 (6 bases). V lost 0 bases and J 3 bases, leaving 10 bases between the germline ends. Germline CDR1 and CDR2: SGDLS and YYNGEE. This CDR3 comprises 15 residues. The CDR3 protein is CASSVDGRHYNEQFF. The CDR3, as DNA: TGTGCCAGCAGCGTAGACGGGAGACACTACAATGAGCAGTTCTTC.

The V call is TRBV19, the J call TRBJ2-2; perhaps TRBD1 as D (6 bases). Per the germline V gene, CDR1 is LNHDA and CDR2 is SQIVND (reference sequence). The CDR3 spans 15 residues. The germline V and J ends were trimmed by 5 bases and 0 bases, with 10 bases remaining between them. CDR3 region: CASSLQGTNTGELFF. The CDR3 region has the DNA TGTGCCAGTAGTCTACAGGGAACGAACACCGGGGAGCTGTTTTTT.

The gene calls are TRBV6-5 and TRBJ1-5; no definite D call. From germline, CDR1 is MNHEY and CDR2 SVGAGI. The CDR3 is made up of 13 amino acids. Trimming left V 6 bases short and J 3 bases short, with 9 bases between. The CDR3 coding sequence is TGTGCCAGCAGGTTCGGAGTCAATCAGCCCCAGCATTTT. Translation: CASRFGVNQPQHF.

This clone was observed a handful of times. V usage is TRBV25-1 and J usage is TRBJ1-4; the D gene is possibly TRBD1 (5 bases). The germline gives CDR1 MGHDK, CDR2 SYGVNS. The CDR3 runs 15 residues. The V end was cut by 5 bases, the J end by 2 bases, with 12 bases between. Here the CDR3 DNA reads TGTGCCAGCAGTTCGATGGGGCCCACTAATGAAAAACTGTTTTTT. It encodes CASSSMGPTNEKLFF.

The chain links TRBV2 to TRBJ1-2, with D perhaps TRBD1 (6 bases). The V gene's germline CDR1 is SNHLY and CDR2 FYNNEI. V lost 1 base and J 5 bases, leaving 8 bases between the germline ends. The CDR3 runs 13 residues. CDR3 amino acids: CASSEGQGYGYTF. The CDR3 region has the DNA TGTGCCAGCAGTGAAGGGCAGGGGTATGGCTACACCTTC.